Below, 7 T cell receptor beta chains from the same sample are listed, as sequenced in a study of T cell repertoires in cytomegalovirus infection. Using its own MiXCR run on the reads, TCRdb lists one record per CDR3 protein. In the table there are approximately 990,000 distinct CDR3 sequences, about a third of which are singletons. Antigens of these TCRs are unknown. The starting material was cultured CD8+ T cells from PBMCs, obtained from culture after CMV antigen stimulation. These TCRs come from a human donor in good health (CMV status not recorded). Some clones in this sample may be carry-over from other donors' samples.

This chain uses TRBV7-6 with TRBJ1-2, with 8 bases matching TRBD1. This CDR3 spans 17 amino acids. CDR1 and CDR2 from the germline V gene are SGHVS and FNYEAQ. The trim removed 6 bases at V and 0 bases at J, leaving 12 bases unmatched. The CDR3 reads CASSSDRALLANYGYTF. The CDR3 DNA reads as TGTGCCAGCAGTTCGGACAGGGCGTTGTTAGCTAACTATGGCTACACCTTC.

The table lists this clonotype with many counts. The chain couples TRBV7-8 to TRBJ2-7, with TRBD2 matching over 7 bases. Trimming at V came to 4 bases and at J to 4 bases, leaving 10 bases not matched to a gene. Germline CDR1 and CDR2: SGHVS and FQNEAQ. CDR3 length: 15 amino acids. The DNA of the CDR3 is TGTGCCAGCAGCTCCGGACCGGGGGGACCGTACGAGCAGTACTTC. Its protein product is CASSSGPGGPYEQYF.

This clonotype has only a few counts. CDR3 bases: TGTGCCAGCAGTACTCTGGGACAGGGAACTTCTGTTCCCTACGAGCAGTACGTC. Its protein is CASSTLGQGTSVPYEQYV. This chain connects TRBV6-2 or TRBV6-3 to TRBJ2-7, with TRBD1 matching 9 bases. Unmatched junction bases numbered 16, after V lost 5 bases and J lost 2 bases. The CDR3 is made up of 18 amino acids. CDR1 is MNHEY and CDR2 is SVGEGT in the germline V gene.

This clonotype has at least ten counts. The CDR3 sequence is CASTSQGSGGYTF. CDR3 in DNA: TGTGCCAGCACCTCCCAGGGGTCGGGAGGCTACACCTTC. V usage is TRBV6-6 and J usage is TRBJ1-2, with D perhaps TRBD1 (6 bases). From germline, CDR1 is MNHNY and CDR2 SVGAGI (reference sequence). The CDR3 has 13 amino acids. Trimming cost V 7 bases and J 8 bases, with 17 bases left between them.

This clonotype turned up a few times. V and J are TRBV7-2 and TRBJ1-2, with 8 bases matching TRBD1. Germline V lookup: CDR1 SGHTA, CDR2 FQGNSA. The ends lost 6 bases at V and 2 bases at J; junction bases unmatched: 11. The CDR3 length is 16 residues. The CDR3 nucleotides are TGTGCCAGCAGAGACAGGGGTGATACAATCAACTATGGCTACACCTTC. Translating gives CASRDRGDTINYGYTF.

V gene TRBV27 combines with J gene TRBJ1-2, with D hard to call. Germline lookup yields CDR1 MNHEY and CDR2 SMNVEV (reference sequence). The CDR3 runs to 15 residues. The V and J ends lost 2 bases and 3 bases respectively, with 13 bases between them. The CDR3 DNA is TGTGCCAGCAGTTTAAGTCCGGACCTCTACTATGGCTACACCTTC. This translates into CASSLSPDLYYGYTF.

There are a few counts of this clonotype. The genes are TRBV7-9 and TRBJ1-5, with D maybe TRBD1 (5 bases). Germline CDR1 reads SEHNR; CDR2 reads FQNEAQ (reference sequence). Trimming left V 1 base short and J 7 bases short, with 11 bases between. The CDR3 length is 14 residues. Here the CDR3 reads CASSLGGFGQPQHF. The CDR3 nucleotides are TGTGCCAGCAGCTTAGGGGGGTTCGGGCAGCCCCAGCATTTT.